This T cell receptor (beta chain) originates from a study of T cells after yellow fever vaccination. A single record per CDR3 protein comes from TCRdb applying MiXCR to the 5' RACE reads. Here the sample spans around 30,000 distinct CDR3 sequences, 6.6% being singletons. General study results and limits: Reappearing after the booster were most of the clones from primary vaccination (about 95% CD4, approximately 88% CD8).

This clonotype was seen at least ten times. Germline V gives CDR1 LGHNA, CDR2 YSLEER. The CDR3 has 15 amino acids. The V segment lost 4 bases and the J segment 4 bases; nucleotides outside the gene matches: 6. The rearrangement uses TRBV4-3 and TRBJ2-7, with 11 bases aligning to TRBD2. The sequence was obtained from a man aged 18 to 30 who received the YFV17D yellow fever vaccine. The sequencing here drew on PBMCs, either bulk or a sorted T-cell subset (CD4+, CD8+, memory, or dextramer-sorted; not recorded which), taken on the day of the first yellow fever vaccination. CDR3 in DNA: TGCGCCAGCAGCCCCTCGGGACTAGCGGTTTACGAGCAGTACTTC. Translation gives CASSPSGLAVYEQYF.